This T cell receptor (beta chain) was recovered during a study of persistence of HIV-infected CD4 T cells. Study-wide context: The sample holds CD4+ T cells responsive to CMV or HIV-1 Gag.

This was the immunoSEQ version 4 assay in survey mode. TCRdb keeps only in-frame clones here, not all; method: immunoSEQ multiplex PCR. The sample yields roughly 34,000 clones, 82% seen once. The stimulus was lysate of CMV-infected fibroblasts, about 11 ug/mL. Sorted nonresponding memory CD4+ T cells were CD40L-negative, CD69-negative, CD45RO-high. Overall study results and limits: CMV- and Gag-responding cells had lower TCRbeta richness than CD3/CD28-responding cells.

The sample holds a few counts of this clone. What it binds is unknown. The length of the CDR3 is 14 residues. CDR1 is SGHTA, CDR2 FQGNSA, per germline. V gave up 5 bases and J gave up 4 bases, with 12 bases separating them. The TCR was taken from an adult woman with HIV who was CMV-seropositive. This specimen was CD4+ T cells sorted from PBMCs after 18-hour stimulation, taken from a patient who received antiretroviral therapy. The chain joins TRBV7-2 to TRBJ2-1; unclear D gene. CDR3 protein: CASSPQTTYNEQFF. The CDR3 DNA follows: TGTGCCAGCAGCCCCCAGACAACATACAATGAGCAGTTCTTC.